The source of this TCR beta chain is a study of blood T cell repertoires in COVID-19. This clone appeared once. Germline V gene sequence: CDR1 LNHDA, CDR2 SQIVND (reference sequence). The CDR3 covers 18 residues. With 3 bases clipped from V and 5 bases from J, the junction kept 17 bases outside the gene matches. Only in-frame clones appear in the TCRdb table, and some are missing; sequencing was by immunoSEQ multiplex PCR. The sample holds about 170,000 clones, about 88% seen once. The chain employs TRBV19 and TRBJ2-3, with 7 bases identical to TRBD2. The sequence was collected from a woman under 30 who had recovered from COVID-19. The sequencing sample was made of PBMCs or T cells enriched from blood (not recorded which). CDR3 sequence reads: CASSILGGSGPRGDTQYF. Here the CDR3 DNA reads TGTGCCAGTAGTATTCTAGGTGGTAGCGGGCCGCGGGGAGATACGCAGTATTTT.